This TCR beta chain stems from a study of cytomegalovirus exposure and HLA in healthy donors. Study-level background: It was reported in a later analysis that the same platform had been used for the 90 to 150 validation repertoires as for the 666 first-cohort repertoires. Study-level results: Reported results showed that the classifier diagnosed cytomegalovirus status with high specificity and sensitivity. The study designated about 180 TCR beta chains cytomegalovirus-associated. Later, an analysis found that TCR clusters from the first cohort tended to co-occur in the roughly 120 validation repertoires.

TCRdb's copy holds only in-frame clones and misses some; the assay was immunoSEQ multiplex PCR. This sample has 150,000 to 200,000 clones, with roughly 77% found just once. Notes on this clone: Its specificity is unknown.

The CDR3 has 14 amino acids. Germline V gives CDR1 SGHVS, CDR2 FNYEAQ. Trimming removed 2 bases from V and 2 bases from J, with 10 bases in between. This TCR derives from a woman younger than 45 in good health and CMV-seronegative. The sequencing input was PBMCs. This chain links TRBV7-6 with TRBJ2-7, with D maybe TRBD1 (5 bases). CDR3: CASSLRQQTYEQYF. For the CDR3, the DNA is TGTGCCAGCAGCTTAAGACAGCAAACCTACGAGCAGTACTTC. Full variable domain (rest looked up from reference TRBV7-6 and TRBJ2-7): GAGVSQSPRYKVTKRGQDVALRCDPISGHVSLYWYRQALGQGPEFLTYFNYEAQQDKSGLPNDRFSAERPEGSISTLTIQRTEQRDSAMYRCASSLRQQTYEQYFGPGTRLTVT.